What follows are 16 T cell receptor beta chains derived from one specimen sequenced in a study of T-cell reconstitution after alpha-beta-depleted transplantation in children. Researchers prepared the TCRbeta library using unique molecular identifiers, the study reports. TCRdb reanalysed the PCR reads using MiXCR and keeps one entry per CDR3 protein. The sample has about 440,000 distinct CDR3 sequences, over 40% seen once. Sequencing used PBMCs, obtained before TCRalphabeta/CD19-depleted stem cell transplant. Every receptor here comes from a girl aged 2 to 9 with aplastic anemia, due to receive a stem cell transplant.

The V call is TRBV10-3, the J call TRBJ2-3; TRBD2 is a possible D gene (6 bases). Deletions cut 4 bases from V and 5 bases from J, with 13 bases between. The CDR3 spans 14 residues. Per germline, CDR1 ENHRY and CDR2 SYGVKD. The CDR3 loop reads CAISGRRVLDTQYF. The CDR3 DNA reads as TGTGCCATCAGTGGAAGGAGGGTGTTAGATACGCAGTATTTT.

In its sample, this clonotype was seen many times. The J gene is TRBJ1-1, the V gene TRBV5-1; D is unresolved. V lost 3 bases and J lost 1, with 16 bases in between. Per the germline V gene, CDR1 is SGHRS and CDR2 is YFSETQ. CDR3 length: 16 amino acids. The CDR3 loop is CASSSLRAGGNTEAFF. CDR3 nucleotides: TGCGCCAGCAGCTCGCTGCGGGCGGGTGGGAACACTGAAGCTTTCTTT. The whole variable domain, filled in from reference TRBV5-1 and TRBJ1-1, reads KAGVTQTPRYLIKTRGQQVTLSCSPISGHRSVSWYQQTPGQGLQFLFEYFSETQRNKGNFPGRFSGRQFSNSRSEMNVSTLELGDSALYLCASSSLRAGGNTEAFFGQGTRLTVV.

This clonotype was observed a few times. The chain couples TRBV5-8 to TRBJ2-5; D is perhaps TRBD2 (7 bases). Trimming pared 4 bases from V and 5 bases from J, leaving 15 bases between. CDR1 SGHTS and CDR2 YDEGEE come from the germline V gene. The CDR3 covers 14 residues. The CDR3 sequence is CASSSGTKGETQYF. CDR3 bases: TGTGCCAGCAGCAGCGGGACAAAGGGCGAGACCCAGTACTTC.

The V and J genes are TRBV5-5 and TRBJ2-5, with D hard to call. The CDR3 is made up of 9 amino acids. V lost 10 bases and J 2 bases, leaving 3 bases between the germline ends. CDR1 SGHKS and CDR2 YYEKEE come from the germline V gene (reference sequence). The CDR3 region is CASQETQYF. CDR3 in DNA: TGTGCCTCTCAAGAGACCCAGTACTTC.

In this sample, this clonotype turned up a few times. The gene calls are TRBV20-1 and TRBJ2-5; TRBD1 matches 10 bases. The V and J ends lost 0 bases and 4 bases, in that order; junction bases with no gene match: 5. Per the germline V gene, CDR1 is DFQATT and CDR2 is SNEGSKA (reference sequence). This CDR3 region has 15 residues. The CDR3 DNA is TGCAGTGCTAGAGATCACGGACAGGGGGGAGAGACCCAGTACTTC. It specifies CSARDHGQGGETQYF.

This clonotype was detected a few times. The chain carries TRBV12-3 or TRBV12-4 and TRBJ2-3, with 7 bases that match TRBD2. V was pared by 3 bases and J by 3 bases, with 6 bases of the junction left unmatched. The CDR3 consists of 15 residues. DNA of the CDR3: TGTGCCAGCAGTTTGGGCGGACTAGGAACAGATACGCAGTATTTT. This gives the protein CASSLGGLGTDTQYF.

V usage is TRBV7-2 and J usage is TRBJ1-1, with D possibly matching TRBD1 (5 bases). The ends were cut back, 5 bases at V and 3 bases at J, with 10 bases in the middle. Looked up from germline, CDR1 is SGHTA and CDR2 is FQGNSA. This CDR3 is 13 amino acids long. In nucleotides, the CDR3 is TGTGCCAGCAGCCCAAGAGGGGACACTGAAGCTTTCTTT. This encodes CASSPRGDTEAFF. The full variable domain, its missing parts supplied by reference TRBV7-2 and TRBJ1-1, is GAGVSQSPSNKVTEKGKDVELRCDPISGHTALYWYRQSLGQGLEFLIYFQGNSAPDKSGLPSDRFSAERTGGSVSTLTIQRTQQEDSAVYLCASSPRGDTEAFFGQGTRLTVV.

This clonotype came up a few times. The rearrangement links TRBV6-2 or TRBV6-3 to TRBJ1-1; the D is unclear. Germline V gene lookup returns CDR1 MNHEY and CDR2 SVGEGT. V lost 2 bases and J lost 4, with 14 bases in between. This CDR3 has 15 amino acids. As DNA, the CDR3 is TGTGCCAGCAGTTACGGCGGTGCCTATTTCACTGAAGCTTTCTTT. This translates into CASSYGGAYFTEAFF.

This clonotype occurred many times. The chain recombines TRBV18 with TRBJ2-7; D uncertain. CDR1 and CDR2 (germline): KGHSH, LQKENI. This CDR3 spans 14 amino acids. V was shortened by 0 bases and J by 2 bases, with 8 bases between the two germline ends. CDR3 protein: CASSPPPGTYEQYF. CDR3 coding DNA: TGTGCCAGCTCACCACCCCCTGGGACCTACGAGCAGTACTTC.

This chain uses TRBV27 with TRBJ2-7; D gene ambiguous. Trimming removed 0 bases from V and 4 bases from J, with 7 bases in between. CDR3 length: 13 amino acids. CDR1 is MNHEY, CDR2 SMNVEV, per germline (reference sequence). DNA of the CDR3: TGTGCCAGCAGTTTATCGAAGGGTTACGAGCAGTACTTC. Its protein product is CASSLSKGYEQYF.

This chain connects TRBV5-1 to TRBJ2-7; no definite D call. This CDR3 is 13 amino acids long. Trimming removed 1 base from V and 2 bases from J, with 7 bases in between. The germline CDR1 and CDR2 sequences are SGHRS and YFSETQ. CDR3 DNA sequence: TGCGCCAGCAGCTTGCAGAGGACCTACGAGCAGTACTTC. Amino acids: CASSLQRTYEQYF.

The chain recombines TRBV27 with TRBJ2-1; D is perhaps TRBD1 (7 bases). The V gene's germline CDR1 is MNHEY and CDR2 SMNVEV (reference sequence). CDR3 size: 14 residues. Trimming stripped 8 bases from V and 4 bases from J, with 15 bases between. The CDR3 DNA is TGTGCCAGCGGAGGGGGACAGACTTACAATGAGCAGTTCTTC. Amino acids: CASGGGQTYNEQFF.

This clonotype was seen ten or more times. The gene calls are TRBV20-1 and TRBJ2-5, with a possible D match to TRBD1 (5 bases). This CDR3 region has 11 residues. The germline gives CDR1 DFQATT, CDR2 SNEGSKA (reference sequence). With 7 bases removed from V and 0 bases from J, the gap between germline ends came to 6 bases. CDR3 amino acids: CSEGDQETQYF. The CDR3 region has the DNA TGCAGTGAAGGGGACCAAGAGACCCAGTACTTC.

This clonotype came up many times. The chain is built from TRBV3-1 and TRBJ1-3, with D unclear. The CDR3 runs to 15 residues. The V end lost 4 bases, the J end lost 4 bases, and 14 bases lay between the germline ends. CDR1 and CDR2 (germline): LGHDT, YNNKEL (reference sequence). CDR3 bases: TGTGCCAGCAGCCTACCCGGGCGGAACGGAAACACCATATATTTT. Its protein product is CASSLPGRNGNTIYF.

V and J are TRBV12-3 or TRBV12-4 and TRBJ2-7; 7 bases are a match to TRBD1. The ends lost 4 bases at V and 10 bases at J; junction bases unmatched: 4. The CDR3 sequence is 11 residues long. Here the CDR3 reads CASSSRQGQYF. CDR3 bases: TGTGCCAGCAGTTCCAGACAGGGACAGTACTTC.

This clonotype was counted between two and nine times. The chain combines TRBV7-9 with TRBJ2-1, with D tentatively TRBD2 (7 bases). The germline V gene encodes CDR1 SEHNR and CDR2 FQNEAQ (reference sequence). V shed 5 bases and J shed 5 bases, with 16 bases lying between them. CDR3 length: 15 amino acids. Here the CDR3 reads CASSKGGGHNNEQFF. The CDR3 bases are TGTGCCAGCAGCAAAGGGGGGGGGCACAACAATGAGCAGTTCTTC.